Listed below are T cell receptor beta chains from one sample, sequenced in a study of neurological immune-mediated disorders. Each CDR3 protein gets one entry after TCRdb re-called the 5' RACE reads with MiXCR. The sample yields 40,000 to 45,000 distinct CDR3 sequences, about 13% seen once. The sequenced material came from PBMCs. The receptors derive from a female donor in good health. Each CDR3 is given with its conserved first and last residue. Fields, in order: V gene, CDR3 protein.

TRBV18 CASSPARGNSPLHF
TRBV7-9 CASSPPQGSTDTQYF
TRBV20-1 CSAKGRGRSYEQYF
TRBV3-1 CASSHWDRGPSEAFF
TRBV11-3 CASSYTGELFF
TRBV12-3/TRBV12-4 CASSLVSVAYEQYF
TRBV11-1 CASSLHTGADGYTF
TRBV6-1 CASSPQGSEAFF
TRBV28 CASSGGWWFMSEAFF
TRBV20-1 CSAPPAGLNYNEQFF
TRBV6-4 CASTPWAEVKPYEQYF
TRBV5-6 CASSLGGTGVQPQHF
TRBV9 CASNRLDTGELFF
TRBV3-1 CASSYGLAEVTGELFF
TRBV12-3/TRBV12-4 CASKGFDLQETQYF
TRBV7-6 CASSPQSGRATDTQYF